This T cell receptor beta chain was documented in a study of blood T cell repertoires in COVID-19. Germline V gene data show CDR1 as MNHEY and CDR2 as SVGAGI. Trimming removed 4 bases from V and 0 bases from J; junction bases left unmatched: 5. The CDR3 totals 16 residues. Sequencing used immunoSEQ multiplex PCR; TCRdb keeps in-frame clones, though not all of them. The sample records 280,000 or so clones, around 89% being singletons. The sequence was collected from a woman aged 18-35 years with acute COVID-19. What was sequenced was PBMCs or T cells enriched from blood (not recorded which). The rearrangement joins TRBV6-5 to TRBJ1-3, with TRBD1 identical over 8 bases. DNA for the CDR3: TGTGCCAGCAGTTTGCGGGGACAGGTCTCTGGAAACACCATATATTTT. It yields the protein CASSLRGQVSGNTIYF.